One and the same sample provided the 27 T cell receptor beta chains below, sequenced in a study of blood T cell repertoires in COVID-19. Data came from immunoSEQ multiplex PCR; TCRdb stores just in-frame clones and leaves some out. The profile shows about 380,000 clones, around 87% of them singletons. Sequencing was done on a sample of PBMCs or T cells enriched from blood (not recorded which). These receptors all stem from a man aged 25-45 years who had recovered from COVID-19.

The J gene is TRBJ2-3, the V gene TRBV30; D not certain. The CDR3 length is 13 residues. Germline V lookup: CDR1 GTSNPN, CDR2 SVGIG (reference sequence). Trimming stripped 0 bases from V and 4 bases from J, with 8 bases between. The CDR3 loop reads CAWSVRSSDTQYF. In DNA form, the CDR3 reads TGTGCCTGGAGTGTACGTAGTTCAGATACGCAGTATTTT. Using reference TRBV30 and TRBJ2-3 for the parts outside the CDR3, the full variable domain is SQTIHQWPATLVQPVGSPLSLECTVEGTSNPNLYWYRQAAGRGLQLLFYSVGIGQISSEVPQNLSASRPQDRQFILSSKKLLLSDSGFYLCAWSVRSSDTQYFGPGTRLTVL.

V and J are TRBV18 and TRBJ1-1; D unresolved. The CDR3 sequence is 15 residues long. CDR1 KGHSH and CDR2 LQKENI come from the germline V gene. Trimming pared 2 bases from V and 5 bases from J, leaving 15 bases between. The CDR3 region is CASSPFGLEETEAFF. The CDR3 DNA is TGTGCCAGCTCACCATTCGGCCTCGAGGAGACTGAAGCTTTCTTT.

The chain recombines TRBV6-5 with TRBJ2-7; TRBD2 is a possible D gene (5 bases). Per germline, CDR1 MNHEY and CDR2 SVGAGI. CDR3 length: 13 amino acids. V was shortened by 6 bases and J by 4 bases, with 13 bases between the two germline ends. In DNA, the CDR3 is TGTGCCAGCAGGCACAGAGGGAATTACGAGCAGTACTTC. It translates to CASRHRGNYEQYF.

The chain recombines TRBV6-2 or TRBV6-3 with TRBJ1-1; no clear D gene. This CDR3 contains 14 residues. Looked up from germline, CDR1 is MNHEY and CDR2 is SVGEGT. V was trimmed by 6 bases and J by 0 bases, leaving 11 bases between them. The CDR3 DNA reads TGTGCCAGCAGCAACGGGGTCATGAACACTGAAGCTTTCTTT. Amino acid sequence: CASSNGVMNTEAFF.

In DNA form, the CDR3 reads TGTGCCAGCAGGGGAGGGGCTGAAAAACTGTTTTTT. Amino acids: CASRGGAEKLFF. The chain recombines TRBV2 with TRBJ1-4; a weak D match, TRBD1 (5 bases). Germline V gene sequence: CDR1 SNHLY, CDR2 FYNNEI. This CDR3 has 12 amino acids. Trimming took off 6 bases at V and 7 bases at J, with 9 bases between the two ends. The full variable domain, rest sourced from reference TRBV2 and TRBJ1-4, is EPEVTQTPSHQVTQMGQEVILRCVPISNHLYFYWYRQILGQKVEFLVSFYNNEISEKSEIFDDQFSVERPDGSNFTLKIRSTKLEDSAMYFCASRGGAEKLFFGSGTQLSVL.

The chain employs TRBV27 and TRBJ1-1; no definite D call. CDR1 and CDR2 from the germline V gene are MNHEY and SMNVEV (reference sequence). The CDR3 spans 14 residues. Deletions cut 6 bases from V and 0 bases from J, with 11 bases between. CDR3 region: CASSDNALNTEAFF. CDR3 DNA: TGTGCCAGCAGCGACAACGCCTTGAACACTGAAGCTTTCTTT.

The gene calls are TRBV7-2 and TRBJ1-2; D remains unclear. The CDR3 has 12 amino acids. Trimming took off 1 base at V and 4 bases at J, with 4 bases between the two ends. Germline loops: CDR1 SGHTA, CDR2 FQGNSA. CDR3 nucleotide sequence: TGTGCCAGCAGCTTAGAACTCTATGGCTACACCTTC. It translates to CASSLELYGYTF.

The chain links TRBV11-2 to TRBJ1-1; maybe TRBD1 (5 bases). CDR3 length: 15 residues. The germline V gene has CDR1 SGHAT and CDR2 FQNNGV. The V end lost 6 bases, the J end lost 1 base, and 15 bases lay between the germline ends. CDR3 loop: CASSLLGGWNTEAFF. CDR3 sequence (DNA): TGTGCCAGCAGTTTACTGGGGGGGTGGAACACTGAAGCTTTCTTT.

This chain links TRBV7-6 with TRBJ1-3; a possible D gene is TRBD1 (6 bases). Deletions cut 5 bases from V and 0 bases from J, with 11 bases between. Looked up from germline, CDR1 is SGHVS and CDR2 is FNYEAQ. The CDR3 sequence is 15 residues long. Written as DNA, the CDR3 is TGTGCCAGCAGCCCGCGGACAGACTCTGGAAACACCATATATTTT. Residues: CASSPRTDSGNTIYF.

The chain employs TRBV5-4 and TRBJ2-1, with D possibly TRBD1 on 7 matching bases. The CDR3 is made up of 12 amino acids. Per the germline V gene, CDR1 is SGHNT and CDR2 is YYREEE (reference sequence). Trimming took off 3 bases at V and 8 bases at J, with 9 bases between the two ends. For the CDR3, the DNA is TGTGCCAGCAGCTCCAGGGGGGATGAGCAGTTCTTC. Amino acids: CASSSRGDEQFF.

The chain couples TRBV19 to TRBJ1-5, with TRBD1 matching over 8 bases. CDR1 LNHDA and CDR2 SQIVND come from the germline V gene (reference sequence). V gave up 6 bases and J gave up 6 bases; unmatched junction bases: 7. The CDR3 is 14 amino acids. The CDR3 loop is CASRATGAGQPQHF. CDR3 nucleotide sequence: TGTGCCAGTAGGGCGACAGGGGCTGGTCAGCCCCAGCATTTT.

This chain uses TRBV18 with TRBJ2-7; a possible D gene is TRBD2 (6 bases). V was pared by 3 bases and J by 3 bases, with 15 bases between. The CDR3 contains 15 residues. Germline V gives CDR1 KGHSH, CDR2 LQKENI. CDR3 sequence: CASSPFGTADYEQYF. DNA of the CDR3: TGTGCCAGCTCACCGTTCGGGACTGCCGACTACGAGCAGTACTTC.

The CDR3 reads CASSPTGSEKLFF. In DNA, the CDR3 is TGTGCCAGCAGCCCCACAGGGAGTGAAAAACTGTTTTTT. The V call is TRBV7-9, the J call TRBJ1-4, with TRBD1 as a possible D gene (6 bases). The V end was cut by 5 bases, the J end by 7 bases, with 11 bases between. Germline loops: CDR1 SEHNR, CDR2 FQNEAQ (reference sequence). This CDR3 region has 13 residues.

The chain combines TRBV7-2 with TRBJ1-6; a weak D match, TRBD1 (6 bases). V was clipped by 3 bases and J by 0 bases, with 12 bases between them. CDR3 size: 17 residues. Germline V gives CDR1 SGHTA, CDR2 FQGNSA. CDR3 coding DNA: TGTGCCAGCAGCTTGACAGGTTCGAGCTCCTATAATTCACCCCTCCACTTT. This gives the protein CASSLTGSSSYNSPLHF.

CDR3 in DNA: TGTGCCAGTAGTTCCCGGGACAATGAGCAGTTCTTC. Amino acid sequence: CASSSRDNEQFF. V gene TRBV19 combines with J gene TRBJ2-1; D is undetermined. The length of the CDR3 is 12 residues. Trimming stripped 5 bases from V and 5 bases from J, with 7 bases between. Germline values: CDR1 LNHDA, CDR2 SQIVND (reference sequence).

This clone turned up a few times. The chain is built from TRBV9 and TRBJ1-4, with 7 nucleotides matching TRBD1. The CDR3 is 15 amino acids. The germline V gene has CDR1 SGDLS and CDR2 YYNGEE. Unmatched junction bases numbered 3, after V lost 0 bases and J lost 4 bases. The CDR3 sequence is CASSVEGQFNEKLFF. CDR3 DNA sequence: TGTGCCAGCAGCGTAGAGGGACAGTTTAATGAAAAACTGTTTTTT.

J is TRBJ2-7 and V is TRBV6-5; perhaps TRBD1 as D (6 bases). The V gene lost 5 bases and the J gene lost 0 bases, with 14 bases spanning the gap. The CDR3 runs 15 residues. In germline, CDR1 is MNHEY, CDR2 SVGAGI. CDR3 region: CASSPSTGRSYEQYF. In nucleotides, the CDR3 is TGTGCCAGCAGTCCATCCACAGGGCGCTCCTACGAGCAGTACTTC.

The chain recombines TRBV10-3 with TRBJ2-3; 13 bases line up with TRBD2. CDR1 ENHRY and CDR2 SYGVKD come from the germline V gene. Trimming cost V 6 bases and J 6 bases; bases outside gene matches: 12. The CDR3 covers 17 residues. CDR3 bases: TGTGCCATCAGAGGGACTAGCGGGGAGGGGGCTTGGGATACGCAGTATTTT. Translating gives CAIRGTSGEGAWDTQYF.

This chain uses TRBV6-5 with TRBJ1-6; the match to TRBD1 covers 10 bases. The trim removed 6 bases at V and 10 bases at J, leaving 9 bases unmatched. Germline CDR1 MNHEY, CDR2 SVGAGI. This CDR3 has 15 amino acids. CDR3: CASSIIGTGDSPLHF. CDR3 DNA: TGTGCCAGCAGCATAATCGGGACAGGGGACTCACCCCTCCACTTT.

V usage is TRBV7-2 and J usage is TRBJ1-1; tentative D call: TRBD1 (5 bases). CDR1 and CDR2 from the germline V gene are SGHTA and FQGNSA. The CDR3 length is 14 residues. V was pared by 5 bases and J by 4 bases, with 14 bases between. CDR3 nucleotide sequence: TGTGCCAGCAGCCCCATCGTCGGGGGCACTGAAGCTTTCTTT. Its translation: CASSPIVGGTEAFF.

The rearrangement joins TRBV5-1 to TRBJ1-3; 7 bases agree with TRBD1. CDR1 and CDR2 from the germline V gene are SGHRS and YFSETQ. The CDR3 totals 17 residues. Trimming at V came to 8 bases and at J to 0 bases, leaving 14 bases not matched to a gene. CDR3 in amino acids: CARPPGQYLFSGNTIYF. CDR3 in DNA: TGCGCCAGACCGCCGGGACAGTACCTATTCTCTGGAAACACCATATATTTT.

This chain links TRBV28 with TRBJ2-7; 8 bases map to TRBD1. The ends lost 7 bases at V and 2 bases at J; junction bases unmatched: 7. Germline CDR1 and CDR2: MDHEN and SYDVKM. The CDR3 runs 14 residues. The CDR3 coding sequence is TGTGCCAGCATCCTTGGGACAGGCCCCTACGAGCAGTACTTC. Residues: CASILGTGPYEQYF.

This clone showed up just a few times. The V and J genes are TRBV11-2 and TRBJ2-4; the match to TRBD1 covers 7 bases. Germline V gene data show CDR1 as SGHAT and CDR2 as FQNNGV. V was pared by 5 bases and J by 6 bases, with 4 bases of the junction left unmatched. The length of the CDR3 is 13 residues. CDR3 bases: TGTGCCAGCAGCAGGGACAGTGGAAACATTCAGTACTTC. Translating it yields CASSRDSGNIQYF.

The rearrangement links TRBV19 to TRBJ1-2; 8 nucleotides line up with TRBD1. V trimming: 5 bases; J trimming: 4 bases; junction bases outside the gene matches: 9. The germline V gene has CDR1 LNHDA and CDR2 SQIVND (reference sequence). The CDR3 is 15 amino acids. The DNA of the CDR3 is TGTGCCAGTAGTCCTAATCAGGGGGCTGCCTATGGCTACACCTTC. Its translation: CASSPNQGAAYGYTF.

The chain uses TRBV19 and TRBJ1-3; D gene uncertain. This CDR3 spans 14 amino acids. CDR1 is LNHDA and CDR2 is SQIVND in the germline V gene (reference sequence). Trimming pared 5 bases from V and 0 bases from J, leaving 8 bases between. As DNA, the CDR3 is TGTGCCAGTAGTGAACAGCTCTCTGGAAACACCATATATTTT. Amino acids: CASSEQLSGNTIYF. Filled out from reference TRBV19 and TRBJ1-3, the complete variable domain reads DGGITQSPKYLFRKEGQNVTLSCEQNLNHDAMYWYRQDPGQGLRLIYYSQIVNDFQKGDIAEGYSVSREKKESFPLTVTSAQKNPTAFYLCASSEQLSGNTIYFGEGSWLTVV.

Here the CDR3 DNA reads TGCGCCAGCAGCCAAGAATGGGATACAGGGCTATGGGACATTCAGTACTTC. Translation: CASSQEWDTGLWDIQYF. The chain is built from TRBV4-3 and TRBJ2-4; maybe TRBD1 (6 bases). The CDR3 is 17 residues long. V lost 0 bases, J lost 8 bases, and 20 bases lay in between. Germline V CDR1 and CDR2: LGHNA, YSLEER.

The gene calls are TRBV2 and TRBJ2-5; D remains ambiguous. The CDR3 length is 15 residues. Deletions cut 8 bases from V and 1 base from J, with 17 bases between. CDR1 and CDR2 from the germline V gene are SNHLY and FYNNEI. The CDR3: CASCETPTLQETQYF. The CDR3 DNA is TGTGCCAGCTGCGAGACACCCACCCTCCAAGAGACCCAGTACTTC. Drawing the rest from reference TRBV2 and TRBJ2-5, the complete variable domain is EPEVTQTPSHQVTQMGQEVILRCVPISNHLYFYWYRQILGQKVEFLVSFYNNEISEKSEIFDDQFSVERPDGSNFTLKIRSTKLEDSAMYFCASCETPTLQETQYFGPGTRLLVL.